This T cell receptor (beta chain) originates from a study of T cells after posttransplantation cyclophosphamide. The study's findings and limits: Donor-recipient repertoire similarity was low at 1-2 months, rising over year one. After PTCy, TRB diversity resembled that of CNI/methotrexate controls.

There are many counts of this clone. No antigen is known for it. The method was immunoSEQ multiplex PCR; TCRdb's version includes in-frame clones alone and lacks a portion of them. Singletons are absent from the sample, which has approximately 34,000 clones. This TCR derives from a woman in her fifties or sixties in good health and a related stem cell transplant donor. Source material: PBMCs.

CDR3 DNA sequence: TGTGCCAGCAGTTACCAGGGGCATAACTATGGCTACACCTTC. Translating it yields CASSYQGHNYGYTF. V gene TRBV6-6 combines with J gene TRBJ1-2, with D perhaps TRBD1 (6 bases). CDR1 is MNHNY, CDR2 SVGAGI, per germline (reference sequence). This CDR3 comprises 14 residues. V was trimmed by 2 bases and J by 1 base, leaving 8 bases between them.